The 5 T cell receptor beta chains in this list originate from one sample, sequenced in a study of blood T cell repertoires in COVID-19 (dated by TCRdb to about 2020). The method behind the library was the immunoSEQ multiplex PCR assay. TCRdb took this table from immuneACCESS and kept in-frame rearrangements with V and J called. Such tables lack part of the clones; where checked against another copy, unresolved V genes explain under half of the gap, and the rest is unexplained. The sample contains tens of thousands of clones, 81% of them found a single time. Clones ranked in the top ten supply about 26% of the sample. Sequencing was performed on peripheral blood. The receptors were gathered from an elderly woman with active or convalescent COVID-19.

This clone was recorded a few times. The V and J genes are TRBV5-1 and TRBJ2-7; 9 bases are a match to TRBD1. V dropped 0 bases and J dropped 9; count of bases not matched to a gene: 13. The CDR3 is made up of 16 amino acids. The germline V gene has CDR1 SGHRS and CDR2 YFSETQ. This CDR3 reads CASSLGPLDRGVRQYF. DNA for the CDR3: TGCGCCAGCAGCTTGGGTCCCTTAGACAGGGGGGTGAGGCAGTACTTC.

This clone was recorded only once. V gene TRBV29-1 combines with J gene TRBJ1-1; tentatively, D is TRBD1 (6 bases). Per germline, CDR1 SQVTM and CDR2 ANQGSEA. The CDR3 has 14 residues. The V gene lost 8 bases and the J gene lost 3 bases, with 19 bases spanning the gap. The CDR3: CSSPGPGVDTEAFF. CDR3 in DNA: TGCAGCTCCCCGGGGCCAGGGGTGGACACTGAAGCTTTCTTT. The full variable domain, its missing parts supplied by reference TRBV29-1 and TRBJ1-1, is SAVISQKPSRDICQRGTSLTIQCQVDSQVTMMFWYRQQPGQSLTLIATANQGSEATYESGFVIDKFPISRPNLTFSTLTVSNMSPEDSSIYLCSSPGPGVDTEAFFGQGTRLTVV.

This clone was counted once. CDR3 region: CASSLGGQANTGELFF. The CDR3 DNA reads TGTGCCAGCTCACTAGGGGGACAGGCGAACACCGGGGAGCTGTTTTTT. The chain joins TRBV18 to TRBJ2-2; 8 bases are shared with TRBD1. CDR3 length equals 16 residues. The germline gives CDR1 KGHSH, CDR2 LQKENI. The ends lost 4 bases at V and 0 bases at J; junction bases unmatched: 4.

This clone has just a few counts. This rearrangement joins TRBV7-9 to TRBJ2-7; TRBD1 matches 8 bases. J was trimmed by 4 bases and V by 5 bases; bases with no gene match: 10. CDR1 SEHNR and CDR2 FQNEAQ come from the germline V gene (reference sequence). This CDR3 comprises 15 residues. The CDR3 region has the DNA TGTGCCAGCAGCCCCCAGGGGGCGGCTTGGTACGAGCAGTACTTC. Its translation is CASSPQGAAWYEQYF.

The rearrangement links TRBV11-2 to TRBJ1-1; the match to TRBD1 covers 8 bases. From germline, CDR1 is SGHAT and CDR2 FQNNGV. V lost 1 base and J lost 6; bases outside the gene matches: 7. CDR3 length equals 15 residues. CDR3 sequence: CASSLVGDRGSEAFF. The CDR3 DNA follows: TGTGCCAGCAGCTTAGTTGGTGACAGGGGCTCTGAAGCTTTCTTT.